Following are 29 T cell receptor beta chains from one sample sequenced in a study of shared clonotypes between healthy human individuals. The repertoire was sequenced with immunoSEQ multiplex PCR; TCRdb's copy has only in-frame clones and lacks some. The sample includes roughly 1,000,000 clones, approximately 78% of them seen just once. Material for sequencing was memory CD4+ T cells from PBMCs. Specified subset: CD45RA-negative fraction. These receptors were taken from a man between 18 and 35 years old in good health. Some clones in this sample may be carry-over from other donors' samples.

This clone was seen just once. The chain recombines TRBV7-2 with TRBJ2-7, with unresolved D. Trimming pared 1 base from V and 2 bases from J, leaving 15 bases between. This CDR3 is 16 amino acids long. Germline values: CDR1 SGHTA, CDR2 FQGNSA. The CDR3 sequence is CASSLGPWGSPYEQYF. CDR3 nucleotide sequence: TGTGCCAGCAGCTTAGGCCCCTGGGGTAGTCCCTACGAGCAGTACTTC.

The chain links TRBV10-3 to TRBJ2-7; D unclear. Germline CDR1 ENHRY, CDR2 SYGVKD. V was pared by 6 bases and J by 4 bases, with 7 bases between. This CDR3 comprises 11 residues. This CDR3 is CAISPAYEQYF. For the CDR3, the DNA is TGTGCCATCAGCCCCGCTTACGAGCAGTACTTC.

Here the CDR3 reads CASSLFNGLNTEAFF. The CDR3 bases are TGTGCCAGCAGTCTATTTAATGGGTTGAACACTGAAGCTTTCTTT. The chain joins TRBV7-2 to TRBJ1-1; D ambiguous. The CDR3 runs to 15 residues. Trimming took 6 bases from V and 0 from J, leaving 14 bases between them. Germline V gives CDR1 SGHTA, CDR2 FQGNSA. Full variable domain (missing parts from reference TRBV7-2 and TRBJ1-1): GAGVSQSPSNKVTEKGKDVELRCDPISGHTALYWYRQSLGQGLEFLIYFQGNSAPDKSGLPSDRFSAERTGGSVSTLTIQRTQQEDSAVYLCASSLFNGLNTEAFFGQGTRLTVV.

The chain has TRBV5-4 and TRBJ2-3; 8 positions match TRBD2. This CDR3 region has 15 residues. The germline V gene has CDR1 SGHNT and CDR2 YYREEE (reference sequence). Trimming cost V 4 bases and J 2 bases; bases outside gene matches: 6. CDR3 nucleotide sequence: TGTGCCAGCAGCCCGACAGCGGGAGCCACAGATACGCAGTATTTT. It codes for CASSPTAGATDTQYF.

The CDR3 sequence: CASSSGQINNEQFF. DNA of the CDR3: TGTGCCAGCAGCTCGGGACAGATAAACAATGAGCAGTTCTTC. The chain links TRBV7-9 to TRBJ2-1; 7 bases are a match to TRBD1. With V trimmed by 4 bases and J by 5 bases, 5 bases remained unmatched. This CDR3 spans 14 amino acids. Looked up from germline, CDR1 is SEHNR and CDR2 is FQNEAQ (reference sequence).

The chain links TRBV7-9 to TRBJ2-6; no clear D gene. Trimming removed 5 bases from V and 0 bases from J, with 5 bases in between. Germline loops: CDR1 SEHNR, CDR2 FQNEAQ (reference sequence). This CDR3 region has 14 residues. The CDR3 loop reads CASSRLSGANVLTF. As DNA, the CDR3 is TGTGCCAGCAGCCGTCTCTCTGGGGCCAACGTCCTGACTTTC.

This rearrangement joins TRBV7-2 to TRBJ2-4; D perhaps matches TRBD1 (6 bases). The V gene's germline CDR1 is SGHTA and CDR2 FQGNSA. Trimming stripped 5 bases from V and 4 bases from J, with 12 bases between. The CDR3 runs to 14 residues. The CDR3 loop reads CASSPNRAKNIQYF. The CDR3 DNA reads as TGTGCCAGCAGCCCTAACAGGGCGAAAAACATTCAGTACTTC.

The sample holds a few counts of this clone. V gene TRBV11-2 combines with J gene TRBJ1-4, with a possible D match to TRBD1 (5 bases). Trimming took 0 bases from V and 8 from J, leaving 13 bases between them. The CDR3 is 15 residues long. Germline V gives CDR1 SGHAT, CDR2 FQNNGV. CDR3 coding DNA: TGTGCCAGCAGCTTAGATTGGGGGATGGGGGAAAAACTGTTTTTT. It yields the protein CASSLDWGMGEKLFF.

The rearrangement links TRBV5-1 to TRBJ1-4, with TRBD1 as a possible D gene (5 bases). This CDR3 is built from 13 residues. Per germline, CDR1 SGHRS and CDR2 YFSETQ. Trimming shortened V by 2 bases and J by 8 bases, and 10 bases separated the two germline ends. The CDR3 loop is CASSFQGREKLFF. CDR3 nucleotides: TGCGCCAGCAGCTTCCAGGGCCGCGAAAAACTGTTTTTT.

The V call is TRBV10-3, the J call TRBJ2-7; 8 nucleotides align to TRBD2. Germline V gene sequence: CDR1 ENHRY, CDR2 SYGVKD. Trimming took 0 bases from V and 3 from J; bases not matched to a gene: 10. The CDR3 contains 17 residues. This CDR3 reads CAISESTRGRILYEQYF. Written as DNA, the CDR3 is TGTGCCATCAGTGAGTCGACTCGCGGGAGGATCCTCTACGAGCAGTACTTC.

The genes are TRBV28 and TRBJ1-3; D might be TRBD1 (6 bases). CDR3 length: 15 residues. Trimming shortened V by 4 bases and J by 2 bases, and 12 bases separated the two germline ends. Germline V gives CDR1 MDHEN, CDR2 SYDVKM. The CDR3 loop is CASSSPQGAGNTIYF. Written as DNA, the CDR3 is TGTGCCAGCAGTTCTCCACAGGGTGCTGGAAACACCATATATTTT.

In nucleotides, the CDR3 is TGTGCCAGCAGCAAAGAACAGAGGACAAACTTAAACACTGAAGCTTTCTTT. Translation: CASSKEQRTNLNTEAFF. The chain joins TRBV21-1 to TRBJ1-1; TRBD1, the D gene given by the table, was not confirmed from the DNA. TRBV21-1 is a documented pseudogene. The CDR3 runs 17 residues.

V and J are TRBV6-5 and TRBJ2-2; unclear D gene. CDR1 and CDR2 (germline): MNHEY, SVGAGI. The CDR3 has 13 amino acids. The ends were cut back, 7 bases at V and 0 bases at J, with 6 bases in the middle. CDR3 residues: CASKQTNTGELFF. CDR3 in DNA: TGTGCCAGCAAACAGACGAACACCGGGGAGCTGTTTTTT.

The CDR3 protein is CASSATGTGLAGVQQYF. CDR3 bases: TGTGCCAGCAGCGCTACCGGAACGGGACTAGCGGGAGTACAGCAGTACTTC. The chain recombines TRBV5-8 with TRBJ2-7; 14 positions agree with TRBD2. This CDR3 comprises 17 residues. CDR1 is SGHTS and CDR2 is YDEGEE in the germline V gene. Trimming cost V 4 bases and J 8 bases; bases outside gene matches: 14. Combining the CDR3 with reference TRBV5-8 and TRBJ2-7 gives the whole variable domain EAGVTQSPTHLIKTRGQQATLRCSPISGHTSVYWYQQALGLGLQFLLWYDEGEERNRGNFPPRFSGRQFPNYSSELNVNALELEDSALYLCASSATGTGLAGVQQYFGPGTRLTVT.

This sequence joins TRBV28 and TRBJ2-7; D might be TRBD1 (6 bases). CDR1 is MDHEN and CDR2 is SYDVKM in the germline V gene. This CDR3 is 14 amino acids long. With 3 bases removed from V and 3 bases from J, the gap between germline ends came to 12 bases. CDR3 sequence reads: CASSFLGALYEQYF. The CDR3 DNA is TGTGCCAGCAGTTTCTTGGGGGCCCTCTACGAGCAGTACTTC. Drawing the rest from reference TRBV28 and TRBJ2-7, the complete variable domain is DVKVTQSSRYLVKRTGEKVFLECVQDMDHENMFWYRQDPGLGLRLIYFSYDVKMKEKGDIPEGYSVSREKKERFSLILESASTNQTSMYLCASSFLGALYEQYFGPGTRLTVT.

This clone showed up just a few times. The chain is built from TRBV6-6 and TRBJ1-1, with unresolved D. The V gene's germline CDR1 is MNHNY and CDR2 SVGAGI (reference sequence). V gave up 2 bases and J gave up 4 bases, with 8 bases separating them. This CDR3 has 13 amino acids. Written as DNA, the CDR3 is TGTGCCAGCAGTTACAAGACCAGCACTGAAGCTTTCTTT. It encodes CASSYKTSTEAFF.

The J gene is TRBJ2-1, the V gene TRBV2; 8 bases are shared with TRBD2. The CDR3 extends over 14 amino acids. The V gene's germline CDR1 is SNHLY and CDR2 FYNNEI. V was pared by 6 bases and J by 9 bases, with 10 bases of the junction left unmatched. The CDR3 region is CASRESGSWGEQFF. The CDR3 DNA follows: TGTGCCAGCAGGGAAAGCGGGAGCTGGGGTGAGCAGTTCTTC.

V and J are TRBV6-1 and TRBJ2-7, with 11 bases lining up with TRBD1. Germline CDR1 is MNHNS and CDR2 is SASEGT. With V trimmed by 1 base and J by 6 bases, 2 bases remained unmatched. The CDR3 contains 14 residues. CDR3 loop: CASSEGTGGIEQYF. As DNA, the CDR3 is TGTGCCAGCAGTGAAGGGACAGGGGGCATCGAGCAGTACTTC.

CDR3 in amino acids: CASSPGANEKLFF. Here the CDR3 DNA reads TGTGCCAGCAGCCCGGGAGCTAATGAAAAACTGTTTTTT. The rearrangement uses TRBV7-3 and TRBJ1-4; no definite D call. Germline V gives CDR1 SGHTA, CDR2 FQGTGA. The ends were cut back, 5 bases at V and 3 bases at J, with 7 bases in the middle. The CDR3 runs 13 residues. The full variable domain, in which reference TRBV7-3 and TRBJ1-4 provide the parts outside the CDR3, is GAGVSQTPSNKVTEKGKYVELRCDPISGHTALYWYRQSLGQGPEFLIYFQGTGAADDSGLPNDRFFAVRPEGSVSTLKIQRTERGDSAVYLCASSPGANEKLFFGSGTQLSVL.

The V call is TRBV5-1, the J call TRBJ1-1; D not resolved. Trimming removed 2 bases at V and 0 bases at J, with 8 bases between. The CDR3 totals 14 residues. Germline CDR1 SGHRS, CDR2 YFSETQ. The CDR3 loop reads CASSFRIMNTEAFF. CDR3 sequence (DNA): TGCGCCAGCAGCTTTCGAATCATGAACACTGAAGCTTTCTTT.

The V gene is TRBV7-8, the J gene TRBJ1-2; 9 bases are shared with TRBD1. The CDR3 extends over 13 amino acids. Trimming removed 5 bases from V and 4 bases from J; junction bases left unmatched: 2. Germline CDR1 SGHVS, CDR2 FQNEAQ. This chain's CDR3 is CASSTDRGYGYTF. For the CDR3, the DNA is TGTGCCAGCAGCACGGACAGGGGCTATGGCTACACCTTC.

The chain has TRBV5-1 and TRBJ2-5, with TRBD1 matching 9 bases. The CDR3 runs to 16 residues. Germline-derived CDR1 and CDR2 are SGHRS and YFSETQ. The junction had 8 bases not matched to a gene; V was cut back by 0 bases and J by 5 bases. The CDR3 DNA reads as TGCGCCAGCAGCTTGGCCGGGACAGGGAGTACGGAGACCCAGTACTTC. This encodes CASSLAGTGSTETQYF.

This clone is a singleton in its sample. The chain combines TRBV5-1 with TRBJ1-1, with D possibly being TRBD1 (5 bases). Trimming cost V 0 bases and J 1 base, with 10 bases left between them. Germline V gives CDR1 SGHRS, CDR2 YFSETQ. The CDR3 is 15 residues long. DNA of the CDR3: TGCGCCAGCAGCTTGGGCGGGACGAAGAACACTGAAGCTTTCTTT. It specifies CASSLGGTKNTEAFF.

This clone was observed a handful of times. The rearrangement uses TRBV2 and TRBJ1-2, with D hard to call. This CDR3 spans 14 amino acids. Germline V gives CDR1 SNHLY, CDR2 FYNNEI. V was trimmed by 5 bases and J by 1 base, leaving 11 bases between them. CDR3 residues: CASSKMGFNYGYTF. DNA for the CDR3: TGTGCCAGCAGTAAAATGGGCTTTAACTATGGCTACACCTTC.

The chain combines TRBV28 with TRBJ2-7; 7 bases align to TRBD2. Germline CDR1 and CDR2: MDHEN and SYDVKM. This CDR3 region has 12 residues. The J segment lost 9 bases and the V segment lost 5 bases, leaving 7 bases of the junction unmatched. The CDR3 nucleotides are TGTGCCAGCAGTCTCCGGGGGGTCGGGCAGTACTTC. It codes for CASSLRGVGQYF.

Worth noting for this clone: The sample contains more than one DNA sequence encoding this CDR3. This sequence joins TRBV19 and TRBJ1-1; D gene unclear. The germline CDR1 and CDR2 sequences are LNHDA and SQIVND (reference sequence). V was clipped by 6 bases and J by 3 bases, with 8 bases between them. This CDR3 contains 12 residues. The CDR3 nucleotides are TGTGCCAGTAGCGGGCGATACACTGAAGCTTTCTTT. Translated, it gives CASSGRYTEAFF.

This chain joins TRBV7-9 and TRBJ1-6; D ambiguous. V was shortened by 1 base and J by 14 bases, with 15 bases between the two germline ends. Per germline, CDR1 SEHNR and CDR2 FQNEAQ (reference sequence). This CDR3 is 14 amino acids long. CDR3 sequence reads: CASSLGGLHSTLHF. The CDR3 region has the DNA TGTGCCAGCAGCTTAGGAGGGCTTCATTCGACCCTCCACTTT.

This chain uses TRBV14 with TRBJ2-5, with D perhaps matching TRBD2 (5 bases). Germline V gene sequence: CDR1 SGHDN, CDR2 FVKESK. V was shortened by 0 bases and J by 1 base, with 6 bases between the two germline ends. This CDR3 is 14 amino acids long. The CDR3 nucleotides are TGTGCCAGCAGCCAAGATCGGGGCCAAGAGACCCAGTACTTC. It translates to CASSQDRGQETQYF. Complete variable domain (other parts from reference TRBV14 and TRBJ2-5): EAGVTQFPSHSVIEKGQTVTLRCDPISGHDNLYWYRRVMGKEIKFLLHFVKESKQDESGMPNNRFLAERTGGTYSTLKVQPAELEDSGVYFCASSQDRGQETQYFGPGTRLLVL.

The rearrangement joins TRBV20-1 to TRBJ2-3; D is unresolved. Germline loops: CDR1 DFQATT, CDR2 SNEGSKA (reference sequence). This CDR3 has 11 residues. Trimming pared 8 bases from V and 3 bases from J, leaving 9 bases between. In DNA form, the CDR3 reads TGCAGTAAACAAGGGACAGATACGCAGTATTTT. Encoded protein: CSKQGTDTQYF.